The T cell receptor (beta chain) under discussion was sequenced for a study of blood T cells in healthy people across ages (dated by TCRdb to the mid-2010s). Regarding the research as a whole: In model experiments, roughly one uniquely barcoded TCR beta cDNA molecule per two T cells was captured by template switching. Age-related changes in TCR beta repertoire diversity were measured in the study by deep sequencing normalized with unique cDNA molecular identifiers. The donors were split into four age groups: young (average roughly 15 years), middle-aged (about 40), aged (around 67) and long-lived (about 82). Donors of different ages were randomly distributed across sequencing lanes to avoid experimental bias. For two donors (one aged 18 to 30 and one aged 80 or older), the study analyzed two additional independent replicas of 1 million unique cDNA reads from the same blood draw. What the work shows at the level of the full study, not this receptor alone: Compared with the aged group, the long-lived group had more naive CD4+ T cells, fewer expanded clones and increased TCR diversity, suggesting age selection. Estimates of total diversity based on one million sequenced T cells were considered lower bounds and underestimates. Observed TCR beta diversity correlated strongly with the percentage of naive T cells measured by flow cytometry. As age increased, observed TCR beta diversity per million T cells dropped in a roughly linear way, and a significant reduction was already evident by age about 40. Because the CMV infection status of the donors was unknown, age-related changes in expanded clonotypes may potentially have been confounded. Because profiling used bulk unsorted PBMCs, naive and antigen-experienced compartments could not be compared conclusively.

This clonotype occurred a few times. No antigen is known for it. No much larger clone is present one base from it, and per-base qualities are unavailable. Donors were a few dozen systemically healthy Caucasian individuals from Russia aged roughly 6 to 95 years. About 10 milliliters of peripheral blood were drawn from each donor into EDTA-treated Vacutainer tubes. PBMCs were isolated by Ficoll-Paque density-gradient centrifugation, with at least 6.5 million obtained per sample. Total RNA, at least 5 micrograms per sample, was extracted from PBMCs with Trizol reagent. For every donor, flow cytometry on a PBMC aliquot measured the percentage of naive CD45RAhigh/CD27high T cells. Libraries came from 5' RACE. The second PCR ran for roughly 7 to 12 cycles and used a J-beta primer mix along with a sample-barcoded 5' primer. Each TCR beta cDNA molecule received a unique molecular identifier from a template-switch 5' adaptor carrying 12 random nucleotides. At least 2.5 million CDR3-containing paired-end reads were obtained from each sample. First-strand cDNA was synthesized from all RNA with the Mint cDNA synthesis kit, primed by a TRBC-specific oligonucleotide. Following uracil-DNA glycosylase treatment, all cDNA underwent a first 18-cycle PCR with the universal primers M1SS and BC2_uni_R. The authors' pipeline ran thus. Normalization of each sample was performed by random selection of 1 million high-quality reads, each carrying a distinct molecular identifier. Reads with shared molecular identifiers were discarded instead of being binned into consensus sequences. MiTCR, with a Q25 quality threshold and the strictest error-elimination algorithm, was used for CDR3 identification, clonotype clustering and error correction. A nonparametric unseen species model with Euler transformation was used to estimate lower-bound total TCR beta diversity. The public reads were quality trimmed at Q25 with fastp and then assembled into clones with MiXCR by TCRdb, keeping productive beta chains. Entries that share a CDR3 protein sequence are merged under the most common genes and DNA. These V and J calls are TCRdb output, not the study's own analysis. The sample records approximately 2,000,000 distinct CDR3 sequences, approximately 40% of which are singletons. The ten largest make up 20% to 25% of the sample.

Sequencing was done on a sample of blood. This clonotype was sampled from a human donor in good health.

The CDR3 reads CATSDPTAGGEGTQYF. The sequenced DNA is TGTGCCACCAGTGATCCCACTGCGGGGGGCGAAGGGACGCAGTATTTT. The V gene is TRBV24-1 and the J gene is TRBJ2-3; the central 8 bases match TRBD2. Reading from cysteine to phenylalanine, the CDR3 counts 16 amino acids. The read is trimmed to its CDR3 DNA, 48 bases read in frame from base 1. CDR1 KGHDR and CDR2 SFDVKD were looked up in the germline V gene. The junction shows trimming of 3 bases on V and 9 bases on J, and the gene matches do not reach 13 bases of it.